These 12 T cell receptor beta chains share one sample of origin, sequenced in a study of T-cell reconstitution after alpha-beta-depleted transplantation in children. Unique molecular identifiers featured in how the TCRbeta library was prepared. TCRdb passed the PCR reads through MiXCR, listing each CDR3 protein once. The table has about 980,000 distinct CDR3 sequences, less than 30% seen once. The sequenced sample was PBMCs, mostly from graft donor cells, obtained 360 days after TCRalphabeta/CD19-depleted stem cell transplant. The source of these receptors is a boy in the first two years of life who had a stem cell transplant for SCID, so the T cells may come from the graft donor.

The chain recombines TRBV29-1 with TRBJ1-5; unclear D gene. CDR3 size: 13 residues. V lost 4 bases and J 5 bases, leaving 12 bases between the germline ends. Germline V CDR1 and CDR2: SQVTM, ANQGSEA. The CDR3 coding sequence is TGCAGCGTTGCGGTACAACTGGATCAGCCCCAGCATTTT. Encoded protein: CSVAVQLDQPQHF.

The CDR3 protein is CSARVPGTANNEQFF. The CDR3 DNA is TGCAGTGCTAGAGTTCCCGGGACGGCAAACAATGAGCAGTTCTTC. The genes are TRBV20-1 and TRBJ2-1, with D tentatively TRBD1 or TRBD2 (5 bases each). Germline values: CDR1 DFQATT, CDR2 SNEGSKA (reference sequence). V was pared by 1 base and J by 5 bases, with 15 bases between. The CDR3 has 15 amino acids.

The CDR3 loop is CAIRAGTGVDEQYF. CDR3 DNA sequence: TGTGCCATCAGAGCCGGGACAGGGGTCGACGAGCAGTACTTC. The chain couples TRBV10-3 to TRBJ2-7, with TRBD1 identical over 10 bases. The CDR3 is 14 residues long. Germline V gene lookup returns CDR1 ENHRY and CDR2 SYGVKD. With V trimmed by 6 bases and J by 5 bases, 7 bases remained unmatched.

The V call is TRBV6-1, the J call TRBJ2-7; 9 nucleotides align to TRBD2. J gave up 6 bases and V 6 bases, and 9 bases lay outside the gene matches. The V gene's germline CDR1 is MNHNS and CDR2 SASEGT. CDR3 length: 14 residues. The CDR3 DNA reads TGTGCCAGCAGCCCGGGACTAGCCTCTTCCGAGCAGTACTTC. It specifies CASSPGLASSEQYF.

Here the CDR3 reads CASSSQTGSATDTQYF. For the CDR3, the DNA is TGTGCCAGCAGCTCGCAGACAGGGTCTGCCACAGATACGCAGTATTTT. V gene TRBV7-2 combines with J gene TRBJ2-3; TRBD1 matches at 7 bases. CDR1 is SGHTA, CDR2 FQGNSA, per germline. V lost 4 bases, J lost 2 bases, and 9 bases stayed unmatched. The CDR3 totals 16 residues.

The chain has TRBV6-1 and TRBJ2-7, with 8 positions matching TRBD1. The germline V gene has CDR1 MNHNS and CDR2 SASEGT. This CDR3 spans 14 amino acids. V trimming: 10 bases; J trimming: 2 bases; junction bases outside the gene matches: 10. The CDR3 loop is CATRKGQAPYEQYF. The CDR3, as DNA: TGTGCCACGCGAAAGGGACAGGCCCCCTACGAGCAGTACTTC.

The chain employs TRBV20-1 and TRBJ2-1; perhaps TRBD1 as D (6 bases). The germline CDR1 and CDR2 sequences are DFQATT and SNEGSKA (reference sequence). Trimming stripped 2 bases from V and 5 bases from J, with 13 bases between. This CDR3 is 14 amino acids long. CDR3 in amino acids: CSARTQGSHNEQFF. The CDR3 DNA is TGCAGTGCTAGAACCCAGGGGAGTCACAATGAGCAGTTCTTC.

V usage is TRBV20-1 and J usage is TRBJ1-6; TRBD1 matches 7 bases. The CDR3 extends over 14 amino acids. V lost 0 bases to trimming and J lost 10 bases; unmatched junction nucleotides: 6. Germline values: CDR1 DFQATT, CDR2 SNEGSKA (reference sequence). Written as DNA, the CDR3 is TGCAGTGCTAGAGATGAAGGCAGGGGGTCACCCCTCCACTTT. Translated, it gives CSARDEGRGSPLHF.

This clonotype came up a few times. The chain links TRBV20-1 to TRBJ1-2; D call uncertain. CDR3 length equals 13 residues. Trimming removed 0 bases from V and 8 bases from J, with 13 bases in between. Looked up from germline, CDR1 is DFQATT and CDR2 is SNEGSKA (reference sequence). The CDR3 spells CSARDFGRRGYTF. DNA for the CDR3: TGCAGTGCTAGAGATTTTGGCAGAAGAGGCTACACCTTC.

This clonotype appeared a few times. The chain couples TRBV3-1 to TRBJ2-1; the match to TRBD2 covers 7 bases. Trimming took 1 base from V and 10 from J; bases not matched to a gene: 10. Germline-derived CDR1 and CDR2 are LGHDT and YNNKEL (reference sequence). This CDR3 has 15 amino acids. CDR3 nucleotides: TGTGCCAGCAGCCAAGTGGGGACTGCCGGGGGGGAGCAGTTCTTC. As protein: CASSQVGTAGGEQFF.

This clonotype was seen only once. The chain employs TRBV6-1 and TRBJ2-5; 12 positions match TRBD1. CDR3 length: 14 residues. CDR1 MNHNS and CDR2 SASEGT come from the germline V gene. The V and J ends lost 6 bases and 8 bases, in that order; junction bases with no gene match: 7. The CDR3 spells CASSRPGQGATQYF. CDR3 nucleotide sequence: TGTGCCAGCAGCCGACCGGGACAGGGGGCCACCCAGTACTTC.

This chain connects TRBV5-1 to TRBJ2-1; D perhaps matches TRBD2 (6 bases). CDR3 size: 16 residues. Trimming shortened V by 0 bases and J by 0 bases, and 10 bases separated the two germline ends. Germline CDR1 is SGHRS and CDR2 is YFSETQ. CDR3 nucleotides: TGCGCCAGCAGCTTGGTCTGGGACTCCTCCTACAATGAGCAGTTCTTC. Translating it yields CASSLVWDSSYNEQFF.